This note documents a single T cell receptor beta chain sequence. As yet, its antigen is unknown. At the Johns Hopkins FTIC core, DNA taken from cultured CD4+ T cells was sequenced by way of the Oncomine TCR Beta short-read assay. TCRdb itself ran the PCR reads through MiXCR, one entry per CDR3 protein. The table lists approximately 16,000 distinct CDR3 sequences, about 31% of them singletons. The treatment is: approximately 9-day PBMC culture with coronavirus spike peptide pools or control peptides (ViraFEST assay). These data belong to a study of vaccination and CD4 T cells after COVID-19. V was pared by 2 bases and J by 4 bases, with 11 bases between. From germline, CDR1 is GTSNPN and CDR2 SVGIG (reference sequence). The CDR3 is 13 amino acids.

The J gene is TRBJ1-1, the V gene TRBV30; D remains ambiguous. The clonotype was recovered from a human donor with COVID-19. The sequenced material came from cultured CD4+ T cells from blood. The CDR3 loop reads CAWSSGFSTEAFF. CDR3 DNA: TGTGCCTGGAGTTCTGGGTTTAGCACTGAAGCTTTCTTT. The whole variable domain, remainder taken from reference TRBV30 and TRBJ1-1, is SQTIHQWPATLVQPVGSPLSLECTVEGTSNPNLYWYRQAAGRGLQLLFYSVGIGQISSEVPQNLSASRPQDRQFILSSKKLLLSDSGFYLCAWSSGFSTEAFFGQGTRLTVV.